This T cell receptor beta chain was observed in a study of T cell repertoires in cytomegalovirus infection. Whole-study findings and limits: Identification of carriers of CMV plus the relevant HLA was performed using cumulative public TCR beta family frequency.

Concerning this clonotype: No antigen is known for it.

CDR1 and CDR2 (germline): DFQATT, SNEGSKA (reference sequence). This CDR3 is 19 amino acids long. J gave up 2 bases and V 3 bases, and 15 bases lay outside the gene matches. Via MiXCR, TCRdb re-called the reads, giving one row per CDR3 protein. This sample has around 630,000 distinct CDR3 sequences, with 20% to 30% found just once. The clonotype was recovered from a human donor in good health (CMV status not recorded). Some clones in this sample may be carry-over from other donors' samples. The chain uses TRBV20-1 and TRBJ2-2; 10 bases match TRBD1. The material sequenced was CD8+ T cells from PBMCs. CDR3 sequence: CSASLRDRGPTSNTGELFF. CDR3 DNA: TGCAGTGCTAGCCTCCGGGACAGGGGTCCGACGAGTAACACCGGGGAGCTGTTTTTT.